This note documents a single T cell receptor (beta chain) sequence. Its antigen is as yet unknown. Possible read error: a much larger clone is one base away. Stated time point: newly diagnosed GD, antithyroid drugs for less than 3 months. PBMC RNA served as the TCR library source. It was by American Thyroid Association guidelines that Graves' disease was diagnosed. Relying on iRepertoire HTBI primers and Arm-PCR of CDR3 regions, the team built TCR beta libraries. Via MiXCR, TCRdb re-called the multiplex PCR reads, giving one row per CDR3 protein. The table shows approximately 400,000 distinct CDR3 sequences, with about 16% occurring only once. The record originates from a study of regulatory T cells in long-lasting Graves disease. Study in general: New Graves' disease cases had less than 3 months of antithyroid drugs.

Broader study findings: Persistent cases of Graves' showed reduced TCR diversity relative to newly diagnosed patients.

Trimming took 7 bases from V and 1 from J, leaving 10 bases between them. This CDR3 contains 13 residues. Germline loops: CDR1 MNHEY, CDR2 SVGEGT. The specimen was peripheral blood mononuclear cells (PBMCs), collected at new diagnosis, from a patient treated with antithyroid drugs. This clonotype was obtained from a female donor with Graves disease. This sequence joins TRBV6-2 or TRBV6-3 and TRBJ1-1; D unclear. The DNA for the CDR3 is TGTGCCAGCAAGGGAACCCCGAACACTGAAGCTTTCTTT. This gives the protein CASKGTPNTEAFF.